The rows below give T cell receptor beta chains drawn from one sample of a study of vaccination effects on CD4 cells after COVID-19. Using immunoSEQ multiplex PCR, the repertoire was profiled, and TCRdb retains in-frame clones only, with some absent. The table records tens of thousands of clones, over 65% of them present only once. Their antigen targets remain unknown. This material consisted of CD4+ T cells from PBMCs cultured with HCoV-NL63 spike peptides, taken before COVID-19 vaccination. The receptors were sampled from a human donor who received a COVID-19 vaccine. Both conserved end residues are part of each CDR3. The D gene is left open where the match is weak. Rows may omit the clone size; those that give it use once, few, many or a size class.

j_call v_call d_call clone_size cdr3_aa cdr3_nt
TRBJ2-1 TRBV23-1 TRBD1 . CASSPDRGLGNEQFF TGCGCCAGCAGCCCGGACAGGGGGCTGGGGAATGAGCAGTTCTTC
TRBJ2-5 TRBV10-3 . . CAISEYRQETQYF TGTGCCATCAGTGAGTACAGACAAGAGACCCAGTACTTC
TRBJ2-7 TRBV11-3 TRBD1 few CASSRDRDYEQYF TGTGCCAGCAGCCGGGACAGAGATTACGAGCAGTACTTC
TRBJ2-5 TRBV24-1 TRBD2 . CATKPSGGETQYF TGTGCCACCAAGCCTAGCGGCGGGGAGACCCAGTACTTC
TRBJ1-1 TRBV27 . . CASSSPWRGNTEAFF TGTGCCAGCAGTTCTCCCTGGAGGGGGAACACTGAAGCTTTCTTT
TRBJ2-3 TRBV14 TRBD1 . CASSYKQGLDTQYF TGTGCCAGCAGCTATAAACAGGGGTTAGATACGCAGTATTTT
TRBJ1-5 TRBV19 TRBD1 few CASSTQPTGGNQPQHF TGTGCCAGTAGTACCCAACCGACAGGGGGCAATCAGCCCCAGCATTTT
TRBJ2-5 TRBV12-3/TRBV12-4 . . CASRAGETQYF TGTGCCAGCAGGGCAGGGGAGACCCAGTACTTC
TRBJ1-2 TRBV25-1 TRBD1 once CASSEGGQGSNYGYTF TGTGCCAGCAGTGAAGGGGGACAGGGATCCAACTATGGCTACACCTTC
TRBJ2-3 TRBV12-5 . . CASRAVTSTDTQYF TGTGCTAGTCGCGCGGTTACTAGCACAGATACGCAGTATTTT
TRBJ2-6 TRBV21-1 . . CASSKAPCDRDIPGDNVLTF TGTGCCAGCAGCAAAGCCCCATGCGACAGGGACATCCCCGGGGACAACGTCCTGACTTTC
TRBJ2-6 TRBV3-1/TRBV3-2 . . CASRVRGGGANVLTF TGTGCCAGCAGAGTGCGGGGTGGTGGGGCCAACGTCCTGACTTTC
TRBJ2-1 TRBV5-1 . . CASSIGGYNEQFF TGCGCCAGCAGTATTGGCGGATACAATGAGCAGTTCTTC
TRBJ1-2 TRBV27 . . CASQAPGYGYTF TGTGCCAGCCAGGCCCCGGGGTATGGCTACACCTTC
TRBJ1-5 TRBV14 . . CASPNWGCQPQHF TGTGCCAGCCCCAATTGGGGTTGTCAGCCTCAGCATTTT
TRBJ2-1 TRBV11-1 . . CASSNVSPLDNEQFF TGTGCCAGCAGCAACGTATCCCCCTTGGACAATGAGCAGTTCTTC
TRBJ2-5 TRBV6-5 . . CASSPTEETQYF TGTGCCAGCAGCCCAACCGAGGAGACCCAGTACTTC
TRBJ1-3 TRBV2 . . CASSEGRAGNTIYF TGTGCCAGCAGTGAAGGGAGGGCTGGAAACACCATATATTTT
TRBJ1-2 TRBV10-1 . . CASSEREWAGYTF TGCGCCAGCAGTGAGAGGGAATGGGCTGGCTACACCTTC
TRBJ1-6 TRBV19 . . CASSGVGGINSPLHF TGTGCCAGTAGTGGCGTAGGGGGGATAAATTCACCCCTCCACTTT
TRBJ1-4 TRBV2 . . CASSERTAATNEKLFF TGTGCCAGCAGTGAAAGGACAGCTGCAACTAATGAAAAACTGTTTTTT
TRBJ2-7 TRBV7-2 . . CASSLVTGVGYEQYF TGTGCCAGCAGCTTAGTGACGGGAGTCGGGTACGAGCAGTACTTC
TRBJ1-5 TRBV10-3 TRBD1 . CAISESLGQPSYF TGTGCCATCAGTGAGTCATTGGGACAGCCCTCCTATTTT
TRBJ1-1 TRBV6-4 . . CASRDLKGNTEAFF TGTGCCAGCAGAGACCTCAAAGGGAACACTGAAGCTTTCTTT
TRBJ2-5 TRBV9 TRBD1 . CASSVTTGDTGETQYF TGTGCCAGCAGCGTAACGACAGGGGACACCGGGGAGACCCAGTACTTC
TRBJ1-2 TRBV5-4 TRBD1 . CASSNRDSGYGYTF TGTGCCAGCAGCAACCGGGACAGCGGCTATGGCTACACCTTC
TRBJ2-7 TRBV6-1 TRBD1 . CASSDSPDRWNEQYF TGTGCCAGCAGTGATTCGCCGGACAGGTGGAACGAGCAGTACTTC
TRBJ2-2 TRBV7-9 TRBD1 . CASSSLDRGRKTGELFF TGTGCCAGCAGCTCGTTAGACAGGGGGAGAAAGACCGGGGAGCTGTTTTTT
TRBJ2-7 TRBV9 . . CASSPMPGIHEQYF TGTGCCAGCAGCCCTATGCCCGGGATCCACGAGCAGTACTTC
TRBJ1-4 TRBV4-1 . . CASSSQGTSNNEKLFF TGCGCCAGCAGCTCTCAAGGTACCAGCAATAATGAAAAACTGTTTTTT
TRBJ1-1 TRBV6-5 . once CASTAGRNTEAFF TGTGCCAGCACCGCGGGGAGGAACACTGAAGCTTTCTTT